Included here is one T cell receptor beta chain sequence, with context. This CDR3 has 16 residues. Germline CDR1 is ENHRY and CDR2 is SYGVKD. V shed 3 bases and J 7 bases; nucleotides not matched to a gene: 11. The sample comes from a study of shared clonotypes between healthy human individuals. About the research overall: Three CD4 naive, three CD4 memory, two CD8 naive and one CD8 memory plate were used per donor.

Profiling relied on immunoSEQ multiplex PCR, and the TCRdb table lists in-frame clones only, not all of them. The sample yields about 380,000 clones, around 96% seen once. Every one of the donors was a Caucasian adult that lived in Nashville, Tennessee. This clonotype was sampled from a man younger than 45 in good health. Sequenced: memory CD8+ T cells sorted from blood. Indicated subset: CD45RO+ cells pooled with CCR7-negative TemRA cells. The chain uses TRBV10-3 and TRBJ2-1, with 8 bases identical to TRBD2. CDR3 DNA: TGTGCCATCAGTGAACGCAGCGGGAGAGTCTTGAATGAGCAGTTCTTC. Residues: CAISERSGRVLNEQFF.